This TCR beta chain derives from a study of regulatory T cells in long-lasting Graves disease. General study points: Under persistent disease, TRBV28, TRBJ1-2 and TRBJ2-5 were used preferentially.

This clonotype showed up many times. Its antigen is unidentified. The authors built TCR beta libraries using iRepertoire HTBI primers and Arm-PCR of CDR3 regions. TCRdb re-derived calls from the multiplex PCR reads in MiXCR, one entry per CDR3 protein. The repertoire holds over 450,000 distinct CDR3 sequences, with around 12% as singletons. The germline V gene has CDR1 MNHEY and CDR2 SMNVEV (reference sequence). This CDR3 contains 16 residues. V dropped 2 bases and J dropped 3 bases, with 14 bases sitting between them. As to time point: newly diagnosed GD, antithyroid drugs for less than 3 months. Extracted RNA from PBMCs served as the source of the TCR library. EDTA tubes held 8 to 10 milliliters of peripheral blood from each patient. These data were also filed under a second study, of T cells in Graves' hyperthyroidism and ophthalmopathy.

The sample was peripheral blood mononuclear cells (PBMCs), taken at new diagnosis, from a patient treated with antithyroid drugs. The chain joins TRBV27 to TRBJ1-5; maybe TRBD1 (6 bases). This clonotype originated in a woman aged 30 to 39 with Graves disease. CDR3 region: CASSLGAGANNQPQHF. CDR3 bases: TGTGCCAGCAGTTTAGGGGCAGGGGCTAACAATCAGCCCCAGCATTTT.